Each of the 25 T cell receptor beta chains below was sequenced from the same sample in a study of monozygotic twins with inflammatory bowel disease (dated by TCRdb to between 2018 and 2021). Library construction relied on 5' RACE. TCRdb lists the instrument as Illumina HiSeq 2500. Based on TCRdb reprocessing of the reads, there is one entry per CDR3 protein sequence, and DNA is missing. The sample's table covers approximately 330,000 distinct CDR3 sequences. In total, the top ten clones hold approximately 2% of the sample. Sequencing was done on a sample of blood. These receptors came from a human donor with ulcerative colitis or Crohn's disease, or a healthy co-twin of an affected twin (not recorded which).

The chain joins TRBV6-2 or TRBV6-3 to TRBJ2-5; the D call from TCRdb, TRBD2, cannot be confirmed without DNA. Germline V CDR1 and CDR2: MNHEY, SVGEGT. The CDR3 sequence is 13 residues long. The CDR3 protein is CASRSAGRETQYF.

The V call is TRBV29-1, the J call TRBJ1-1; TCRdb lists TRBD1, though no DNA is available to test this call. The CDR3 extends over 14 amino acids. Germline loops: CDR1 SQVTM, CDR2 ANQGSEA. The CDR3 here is CSVMRQGVDTEAFF.

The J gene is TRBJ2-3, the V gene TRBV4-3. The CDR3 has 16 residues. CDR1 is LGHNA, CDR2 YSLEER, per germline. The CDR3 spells CASSPRSAMSTDTQYF.

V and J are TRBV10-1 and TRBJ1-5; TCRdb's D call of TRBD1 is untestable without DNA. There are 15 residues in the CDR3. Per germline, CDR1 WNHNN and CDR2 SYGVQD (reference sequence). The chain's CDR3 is CASTPPRGGNQPQHF.

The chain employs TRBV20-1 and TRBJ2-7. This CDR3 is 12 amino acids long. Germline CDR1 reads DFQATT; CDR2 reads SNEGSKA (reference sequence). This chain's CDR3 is CSATQSSYEQYF.

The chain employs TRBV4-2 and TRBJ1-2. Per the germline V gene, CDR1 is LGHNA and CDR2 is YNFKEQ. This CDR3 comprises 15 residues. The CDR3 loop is CASSRRRDGLYGYTF.

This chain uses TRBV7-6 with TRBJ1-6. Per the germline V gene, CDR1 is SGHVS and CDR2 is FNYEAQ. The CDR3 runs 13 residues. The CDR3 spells CASSLNRNSLLHF. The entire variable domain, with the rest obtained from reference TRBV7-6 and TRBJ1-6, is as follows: GAGVSQSPRYKVTKRGQDVALRCDPISGHVSLYWYRQALGQGPEFLTYFNYEAQQDKSGLPNDRFSAERPEGSISTLTIQRTEQRDSAMYRCASSLNRNSLLHFGNGTRLTVT.

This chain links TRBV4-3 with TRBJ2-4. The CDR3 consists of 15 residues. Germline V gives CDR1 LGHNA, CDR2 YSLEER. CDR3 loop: CASSRTTSGKNMQYF.

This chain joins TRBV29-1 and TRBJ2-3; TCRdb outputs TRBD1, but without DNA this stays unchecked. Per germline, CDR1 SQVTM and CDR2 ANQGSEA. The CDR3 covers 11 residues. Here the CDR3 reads CSARLGDTQYF.

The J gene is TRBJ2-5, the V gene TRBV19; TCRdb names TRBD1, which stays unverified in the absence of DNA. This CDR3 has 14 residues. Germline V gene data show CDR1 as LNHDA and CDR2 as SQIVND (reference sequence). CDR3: CASSPVRGQETQYF.

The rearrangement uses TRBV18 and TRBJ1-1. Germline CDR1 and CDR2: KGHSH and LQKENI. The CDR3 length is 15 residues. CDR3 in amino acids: CASSSDLDMNTEAFF.

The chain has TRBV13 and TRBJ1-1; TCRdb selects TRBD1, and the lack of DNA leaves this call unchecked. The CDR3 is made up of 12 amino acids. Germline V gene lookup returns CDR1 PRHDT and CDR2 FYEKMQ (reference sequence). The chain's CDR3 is CASRPGGTEAFF. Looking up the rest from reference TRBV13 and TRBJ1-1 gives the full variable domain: AAGVIQSPRHLIKEKRETATLKCYPIPRHDTVYWYQQGPGQDPQFLISFYEKMQSDKGSIPDRFSAQQFSDYHSELNMSSLELGDSALYFCASRPGGTEAFFGQGTRLTVV.

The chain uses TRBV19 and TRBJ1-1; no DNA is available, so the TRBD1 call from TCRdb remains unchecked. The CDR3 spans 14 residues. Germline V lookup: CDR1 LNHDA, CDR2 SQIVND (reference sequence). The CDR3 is CASKDMGRATEAFF.

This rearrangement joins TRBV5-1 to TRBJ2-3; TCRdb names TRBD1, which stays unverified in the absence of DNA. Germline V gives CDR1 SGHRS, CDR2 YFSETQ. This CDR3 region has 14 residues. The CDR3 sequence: CASSWTGFTDTQYF.

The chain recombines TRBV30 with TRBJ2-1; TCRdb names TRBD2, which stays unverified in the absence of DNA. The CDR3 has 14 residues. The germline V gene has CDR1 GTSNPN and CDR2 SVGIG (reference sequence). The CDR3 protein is CAWSPGGSKNEQFF.

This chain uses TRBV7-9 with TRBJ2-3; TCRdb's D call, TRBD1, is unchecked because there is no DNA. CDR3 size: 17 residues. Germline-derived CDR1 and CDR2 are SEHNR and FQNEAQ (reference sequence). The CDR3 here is CASSPPLAGGDTDTQYF.

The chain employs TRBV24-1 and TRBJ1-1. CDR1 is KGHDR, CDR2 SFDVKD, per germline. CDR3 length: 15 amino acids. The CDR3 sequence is CATSDSRHGNTEAFF.

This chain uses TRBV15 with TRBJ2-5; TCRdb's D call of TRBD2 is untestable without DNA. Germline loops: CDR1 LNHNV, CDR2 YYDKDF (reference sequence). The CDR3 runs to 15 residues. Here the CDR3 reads CATSMIAGGRETQYF.

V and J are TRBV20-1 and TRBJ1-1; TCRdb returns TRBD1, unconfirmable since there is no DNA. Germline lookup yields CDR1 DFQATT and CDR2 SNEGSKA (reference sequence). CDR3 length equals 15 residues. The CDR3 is CSANLGAPKNTEAFF.

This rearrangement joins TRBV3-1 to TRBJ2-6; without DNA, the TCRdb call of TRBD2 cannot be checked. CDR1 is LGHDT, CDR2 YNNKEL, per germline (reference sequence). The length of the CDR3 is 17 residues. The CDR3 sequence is CASSQGLAGSGANVLTF. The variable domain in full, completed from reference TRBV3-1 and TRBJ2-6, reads DTAVSQTPKYLVTQMGNDKSIKCEQNLGHDTMYWYKQDSKKFLKIMFSYNNKELIINETVPNRFSPKSPDKAHLNLHINSLELGDSAVYFCASSQGLAGSGANVLTFGAGSRLTVL.

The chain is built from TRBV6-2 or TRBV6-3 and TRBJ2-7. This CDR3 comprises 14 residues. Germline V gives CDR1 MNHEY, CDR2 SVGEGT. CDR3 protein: CASTYQLSSYEQYF.

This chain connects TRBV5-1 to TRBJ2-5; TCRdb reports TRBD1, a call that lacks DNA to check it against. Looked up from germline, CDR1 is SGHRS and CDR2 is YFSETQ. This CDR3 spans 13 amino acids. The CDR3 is CASSSGDRETQYF.

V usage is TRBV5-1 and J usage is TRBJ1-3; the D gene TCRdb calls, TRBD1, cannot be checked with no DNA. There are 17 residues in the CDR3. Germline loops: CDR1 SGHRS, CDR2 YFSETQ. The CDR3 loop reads CASSLYPDRLSGNTIYF.

CDR3 residues: CASRSGTSGSNEQFF. The chain recombines TRBV5-1 with TRBJ2-1; the TRBD2 assignment by TCRdb is unverifiable without DNA. This CDR3 region has 15 residues. The germline CDR1 and CDR2 sequences are SGHRS and YFSETQ.

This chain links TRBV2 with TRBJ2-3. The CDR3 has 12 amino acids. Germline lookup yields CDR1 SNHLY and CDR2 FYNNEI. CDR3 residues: CASSEDEDTQYF.